The 25 T cell receptor beta chains presented below share a single source sample, sequenced in a study of shared clonotypes between healthy human individuals. Measured with immunoSEQ multiplex PCR; TCRdb has only the in-frame clones, and not every one. Among approximately 2,000,000 clones listed, roughly 93% were seen once. Naive CD8 cells were CD45RO-negative, positively selected for CCR7, excluding terminally differentiated effector memory CD45RA+ cells. Sequencing was done on a sample of naive CD8+ T cells from PBMCs. These TCRs come from a man between 18 and 35 years old in good health. Some clones in this sample may be carry-over from other donors' samples.

The rearrangement joins TRBV9 to TRBJ2-7; 8 bases are shared with TRBD1. CDR1 and CDR2 from the germline V gene are SGDLS and YYNGEE. The CDR3 totals 11 residues. The CDR3: CAVGQGPVSYF. As DNA, the CDR3 is TGTGCTGTTGGACAGGGCCCAGTTTCGTACTTC.

The gene calls are TRBV19 and TRBJ2-4, with D tentatively TRBD2 (6 bases). There are 15 residues in the CDR3. The germline gives CDR1 LNHDA, CDR2 SQIVND (reference sequence). Trimming cost V 5 bases and J 1 base, with 12 bases left between them. Here the CDR3 reads CASSPPGGAKNIQYF. The CDR3 DNA is TGTGCCAGTAGTCCTCCCGGAGGGGCCAAAAACATTCAGTACTTC.

The chain employs TRBV7-8 and TRBJ2-2; TRBD1 might be the D (6 bases). The CDR3 is made up of 20 amino acids. Germline loops: CDR1 SGHVS, CDR2 FQNEAQ. Trimming removed 0 bases from V and 1 base from J, with 21 bases in between. The CDR3, as DNA: TGTGCCAGCAGCTTAGCGTCCAGGGGACGTCGCACATTGAACACCGGGGAGCTGTTTTTT. Translated: CASSLASRGRRTLNTGELFF.

This clone was observed a single time. This chain uses TRBV27 with TRBJ2-1; D ambiguous. CDR3 length equals 14 residues. CDR1 and CDR2 (germline): MNHEY, SMNVEV (reference sequence). Trimming took off 5 bases at V and 0 bases at J, with 8 bases between the two ends. The CDR3 nucleotides read TGTGCCAGCAGTGACCAGAGCTCCTACAATGAGCAGTTCTTC. This encodes CASSDQSSYNEQFF.

This clone occurred once. In the same sample, other DNA sequences code for this CDR3. The chain is built from TRBV28 and TRBJ2-1; maybe TRBD2 (5 bases). CDR1 MDHEN and CDR2 SYDVKM come from the germline V gene. CDR3 length: 14 amino acids. The germline V and J ends were trimmed by 7 bases and 0 bases, with 10 bases remaining between them. DNA of the CDR3: TGTGCCAGCACCTCGGGGAGCTCCTACAATGAGCAGTTCTTC. Amino acid sequence: CASTSGSSYNEQFF.

The J gene is TRBJ2-1, the V gene TRBV7-9; 7 nucleotides agree with TRBD1. After removal of 0 bases from V and 5 bases from J, the junction contained 4 bases not matched to a gene. This CDR3 has 15 amino acids. Germline CDR1 SEHNR, CDR2 FQNEAQ (reference sequence). CDR3 bases: TGTGCCAGCAGCTTAGCGGGACAGATTAACAATGAGCAGTTCTTC. This encodes CASSLAGQINNEQFF.

This chain links TRBV27 with TRBJ2-7; perhaps TRBD1 as D (6 bases). The CDR3 is 13 residues long. The V end lost 5 bases, the J end lost 6 bases, and 14 bases lay between the germline ends. Per germline, CDR1 MNHEY and CDR2 SMNVEV (reference sequence). CDR3 nucleotide sequence: TGTGCCAGCAGTCCCAAGGGGGTTGTCGAGCAGTACTTC. It specifies CASSPKGVVEQYF.

The gene calls are TRBV30 and TRBJ1-2, with D possibly being TRBD1 (6 bases). Between the trimmed V and J ends, which lost 5 bases and 5 bases, there was a span of 18 bases. Per the germline V gene, CDR1 is GTSNPN and CDR2 is SVGIG (reference sequence). The CDR3 sequence is 14 residues long. Here the CDR3 DNA reads TGTGCCTGGTTCCCAGGGGAGAGGGGATATGGCTACACCTTC. Translated: CAWFPGERGYGYTF.

The chain joins TRBV10-2 to TRBJ1-5, with unresolved D. From germline, CDR1 is WSHSY and CDR2 SAAADI. The CDR3 is made up of 16 amino acids. Trimming removed 3 bases from V and 5 bases from J, with 17 bases in between. The CDR3 spells CASSDDWRPGDQPQHF. The CDR3 nucleotides are TGCGCCAGCAGTGATGATTGGAGACCCGGGGATCAGCCCCAGCATTTT.

The genes are TRBV19 and TRBJ2-1; 7 bases are shared with TRBD2. CDR1 and CDR2 from the germline V gene are LNHDA and SQIVND (reference sequence). CDR3 size: 16 residues. Trimming took 5 bases from V and 3 from J; bases not matched to a gene: 10. CDR3 in DNA: TGTGCCAGTAGTGTTACGGGACTACCTGACTACAATGAGCAGTTCTTC. It codes for CASSVTGLPDYNEQFF.

The chain uses TRBV7-9 and TRBJ2-1, with 8 bases fitting TRBD2. With V trimmed by 2 bases and J by 3 bases, 3 bases remained unmatched. The CDR3 totals 15 residues. CDR1 is SEHNR and CDR2 is FQNEAQ in the germline V gene (reference sequence). Here the CDR3 DNA reads TGTGCCAGCAGCTTACTAGCGGGCCGCTACAATGAGCAGTTCTTC. It encodes CASSLLAGRYNEQFF.

The chain couples TRBV21-1 to TRBJ1-5. TRBV21-1 is described as a pseudogene. This CDR3 comprises 13 residues. CDR3 sequence reads: CASSKQVREPQHF. The CDR3 DNA reads TGTGCCAGCAGCAAACAGGTAAGGGAGCCCCAGCATTTT.

This chain uses TRBV27 with TRBJ2-7; D could derive from TRBD1 or TRBD2 (5 bases each). Germline V gene sequence: CDR1 MNHEY, CDR2 SMNVEV (reference sequence). This CDR3 region has 16 residues. Deletions cut 6 bases from V and 0 bases from J, with 18 bases between. The CDR3 DNA reads as TGTGCCAGCAGCCCATCCCACGGGGCAAGCTCCTACGAGCAGTACTTC. Translating it yields CASSPSHGASSYEQYF.

This chain uses TRBV29-1 with TRBJ1-5, with TRBD1 matching 8 bases. The CDR3 spans 14 residues. V dropped 4 bases and J dropped 0; count of bases not matched to a gene: 2. Germline loops: CDR1 SQVTM, CDR2 ANQGSEA. Here the CDR3 DNA reads TGCAGCGTTGGGACAGGGTATAGCAATCAGCCCCAGCATTTT. It encodes CSVGTGYSNQPQHF.

The rearrangement links TRBV19 to TRBJ2-7, with 9 bases lining up with TRBD1. The CDR3 runs to 14 residues. The trim removed 7 bases at V and 2 bases at J, leaving 6 bases unmatched. Germline CDR1 LNHDA, CDR2 SQIVND (reference sequence). The CDR3 protein is CASKAGQGPYEQYF. CDR3 coding DNA: TGTGCCAGTAAAGCGGGACAGGGCCCCTACGAGCAGTACTTC.

The chain carries TRBV13 and TRBJ1-6; tentative D call: TRBD1 (6 bases). The CDR3 sequence is 16 residues long. With 1 base removed from V and 5 bases from J, the gap between germline ends came to 12 bases. CDR1 and CDR2 (germline): PRHDT, FYEKMQ (reference sequence). The CDR3 nucleotides are TGTGCCAGCAGCTTAGACAGGGCGCAAAATAATTCACCCCTCCACTTT. Translation: CASSLDRAQNNSPLHF.

The chain employs TRBV6-5 and TRBJ1-2, with D unresolved. The CDR3 length is 13 residues. The germline V gene encodes CDR1 MNHEY and CDR2 SVGAGI. V lost 6 bases and J 2 bases, leaving 10 bases between the germline ends. Here the CDR3 DNA reads TGTGCCAGCAGCCCCCTCCTGAACTATGGCTACACCTTC. It specifies CASSPLLNYGYTF.

This chain joins TRBV9 and TRBJ2-5; unclear D gene. The CDR3 totals 14 residues. The germline CDR1 and CDR2 sequences are SGDLS and YYNGEE. V was shortened by 4 bases and J by 1 base, with 11 bases between the two germline ends. CDR3 loop: CASSLRATQETQYF. CDR3 in DNA: TGTGCCAGCAGCCTCCGGGCCACCCAAGAGACCCAGTACTTC.

The chain combines TRBV7-3 with TRBJ2-7, with TRBD1 matching over 7 bases. Germline V gene lookup returns CDR1 SGHTA and CDR2 FQGTGA. With V trimmed by 5 bases and J by 5 bases, 6 bases remained unmatched. The CDR3 contains 13 residues. The CDR3 DNA is TGTGCCAGCAGCCCGACAGGGCGGCACGAGCAGTACTTC. Amino acid sequence: CASSPTGRHEQYF.

The chain joins TRBV7-8 to TRBJ1-4, with TRBD1 matching over 9 bases. The V segment lost 5 bases and the J segment 3 bases; nucleotides outside the gene matches: 7. Per the germline V gene, CDR1 is SGHVS and CDR2 is FQNEAQ. This CDR3 has 16 amino acids. CDR3 sequence reads: CASSKGQGVPNEKLFF. As DNA, the CDR3 is TGTGCCAGCAGCAAGGGACAGGGTGTTCCTAATGAAAAACTGTTTTTT.

The J gene is TRBJ2-1, the V gene TRBV5-1; 7 bases agree with TRBD2. The V gene's germline CDR1 is SGHRS and CDR2 YFSETQ. The CDR3 contains 15 residues. V dropped 1 base and J dropped 9; count of bases not matched to a gene: 10. The CDR3 coding sequence is TGCGCCAGCAGCTTGTCGGCGGGAGCGATGAGTGAGCAGTTCTTC. It translates to CASSLSAGAMSEQFF.

The rearrangement uses TRBV7-2 and TRBJ2-5, with 12 bases that match TRBD2. CDR3 size: 15 residues. Germline CDR1 is SGHTA and CDR2 is FQGNSA. V shed 1 base and J 9 bases; nucleotides not matched to a gene: 6. This chain's CDR3 is CASSLGLAGDGPQYF. CDR3 DNA sequence: TGTGCCAGCAGCTTAGGACTAGCGGGAGATGGTCCCCAGTACTTC.

The chain recombines TRBV11-2 with TRBJ2-2; unclear D gene. V lost 5 bases, J lost 4 bases, and 5 bases lay in between. CDR3 size: 12 residues. Germline V CDR1 and CDR2: SGHAT, FQNNGV. CDR3 DNA sequence: TGTGCCAGCAGCCCCCTCACCGGGGAGCTGTTTTTT. Protein product: CASSPLTGELFF.

The chain employs TRBV27 and TRBJ2-2, with 9 bases lining up with TRBD1. The CDR3 length is 18 residues. V lost 6 bases to trimming and J lost 2 bases; unmatched junction nucleotides: 13. Germline loops: CDR1 MNHEY, CDR2 SMNVEV (reference sequence). The CDR3 protein is CASSPVGGQGPNTGELFF. The DNA of the CDR3 is TGTGCCAGCAGCCCCGTTGGGGGACAGGGCCCAAACACCGGGGAGCTGTTTTTT.

The rearrangement uses TRBV4-1 and TRBJ2-7; no firm D call. Trimming took off 0 bases at V and 2 bases at J, with 14 bases between the two ends. The CDR3 runs to 16 residues. In germline, CDR1 is MGHRA, CDR2 YSYEKL. The CDR3 loop reads CASSQDYGGSAYEQYF. In DNA form, the CDR3 reads TGCGCCAGCAGCCAAGATTACGGTGGCAGTGCCTACGAGCAGTACTTC.